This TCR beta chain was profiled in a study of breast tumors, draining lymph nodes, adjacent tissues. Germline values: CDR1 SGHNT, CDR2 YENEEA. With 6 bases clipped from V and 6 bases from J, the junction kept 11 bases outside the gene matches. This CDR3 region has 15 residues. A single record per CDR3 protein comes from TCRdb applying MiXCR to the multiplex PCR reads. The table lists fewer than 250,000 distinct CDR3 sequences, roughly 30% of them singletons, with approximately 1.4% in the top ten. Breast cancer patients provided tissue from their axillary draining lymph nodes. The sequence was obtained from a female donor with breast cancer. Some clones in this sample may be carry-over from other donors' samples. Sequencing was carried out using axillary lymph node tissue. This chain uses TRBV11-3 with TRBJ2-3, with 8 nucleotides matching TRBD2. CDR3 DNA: TGTGCCAGCAGTAGACCGGGACTAGGTTTGGATACGCAGTATTTT. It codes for CASSRPGLGLDTQYF.